This TCR beta chain was recovered during a study of blood T cell repertoires in COVID-19. Across the whole study: The cDNA or gDNA used as material had been derived from T cells, B-cell-depleted T cells, or PBMCs.

Per germline, CDR1 SGHVS and CDR2 FQNEAQ. The V gene lost 2 bases and the J gene lost 0 bases, with 14 bases spanning the gap. The CDR3 sequence is 17 residues long. In the authors' methods: Reference gene primer amplification in the assay estimated nucleated cell counts. Only in-frame clones appear in the TCRdb table, and some are missing; sequencing was by immunoSEQ multiplex PCR. V and J calls and clone size are given by that table; D and trimming were obtained from the DNA. Of some 370,000 clones listed, approximately 88% were seen once; the top ten hold 1% to 1.5%. The receptor was isolated from a man aged 40-49 years with acute or convalescent COVID-19. The chain joins TRBV7-8 to TRBJ1-5, with TRBD1 as a possible D gene (6 bases). The source material was peripheral blood. The CDR3 reads CASSLTWGLYSNQPQHF. In DNA, the CDR3 is TGTGCCAGCAGCTTAACATGGGGGCTATATAGCAATCAGCCCCAGCATTTT.